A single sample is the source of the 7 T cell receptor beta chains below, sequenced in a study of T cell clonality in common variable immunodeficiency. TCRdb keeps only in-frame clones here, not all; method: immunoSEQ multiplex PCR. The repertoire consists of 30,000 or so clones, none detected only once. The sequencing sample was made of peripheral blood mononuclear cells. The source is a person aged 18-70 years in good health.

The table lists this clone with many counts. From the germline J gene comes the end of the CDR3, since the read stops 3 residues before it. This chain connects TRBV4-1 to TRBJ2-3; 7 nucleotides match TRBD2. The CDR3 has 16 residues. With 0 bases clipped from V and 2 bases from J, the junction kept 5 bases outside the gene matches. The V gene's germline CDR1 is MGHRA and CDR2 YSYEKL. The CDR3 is CASSQDKLAYTDTQYF. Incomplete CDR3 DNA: TGCGCCAGCAGCCAAGATAAACTAGCGTACACAGATACG.

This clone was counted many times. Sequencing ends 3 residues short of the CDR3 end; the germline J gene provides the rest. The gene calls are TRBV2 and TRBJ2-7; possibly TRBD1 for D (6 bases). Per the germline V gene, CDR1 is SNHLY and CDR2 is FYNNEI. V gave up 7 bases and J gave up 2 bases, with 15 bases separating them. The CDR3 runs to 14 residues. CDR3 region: CASMETGFTYEQYF. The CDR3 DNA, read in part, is TGTGCCAGCATGGAAACAGGGTTTACCTACGAG.

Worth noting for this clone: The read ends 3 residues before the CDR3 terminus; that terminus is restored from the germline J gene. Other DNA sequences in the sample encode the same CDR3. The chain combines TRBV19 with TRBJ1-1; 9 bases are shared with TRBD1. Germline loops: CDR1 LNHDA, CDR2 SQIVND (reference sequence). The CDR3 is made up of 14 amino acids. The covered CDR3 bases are TGTGCCAGCAGAACGACAGGGGGTGGAGAGACC. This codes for CASRTTGGGET. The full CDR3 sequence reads CASRTTGGGETAFF.

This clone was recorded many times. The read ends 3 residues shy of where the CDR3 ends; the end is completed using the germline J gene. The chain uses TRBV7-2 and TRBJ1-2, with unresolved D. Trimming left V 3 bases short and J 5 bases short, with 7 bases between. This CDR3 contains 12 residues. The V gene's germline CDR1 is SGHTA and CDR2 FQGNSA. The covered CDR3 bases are TGTGCCAGCAGCTTTTCTACTTATGGC. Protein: CASSFSTYG. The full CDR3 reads CASSFSTYGYTF.

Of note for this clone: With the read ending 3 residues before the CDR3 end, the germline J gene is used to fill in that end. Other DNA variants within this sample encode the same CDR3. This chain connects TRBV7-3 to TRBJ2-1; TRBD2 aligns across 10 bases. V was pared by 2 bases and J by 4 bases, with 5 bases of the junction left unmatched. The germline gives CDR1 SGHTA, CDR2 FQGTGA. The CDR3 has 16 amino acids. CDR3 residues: CASSLRPSGGYNEQFF. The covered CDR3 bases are TGTGCCAGCAGCTTACGCCCTAGCGGGGGTTACAATGAG.

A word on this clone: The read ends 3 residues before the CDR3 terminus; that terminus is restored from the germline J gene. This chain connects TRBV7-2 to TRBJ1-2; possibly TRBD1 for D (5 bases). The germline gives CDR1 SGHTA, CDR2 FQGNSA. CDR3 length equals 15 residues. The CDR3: CASSPQTSGGYDYTF. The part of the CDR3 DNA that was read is TGTGCCAGCAGCCCTCAGACTAGCGGGGGTTACGAC.

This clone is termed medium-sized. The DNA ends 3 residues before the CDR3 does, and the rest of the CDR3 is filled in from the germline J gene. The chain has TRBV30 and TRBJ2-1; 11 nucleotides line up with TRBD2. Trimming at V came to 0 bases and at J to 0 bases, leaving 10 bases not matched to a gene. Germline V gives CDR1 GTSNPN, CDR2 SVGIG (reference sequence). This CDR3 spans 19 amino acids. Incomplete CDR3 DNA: TGTGCCTGGAGTGTAATGGGACTAGCGGTAACTAGCTCCTACAATGAG. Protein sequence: CAWSVMGLAVTSSYNE. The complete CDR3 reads CAWSVMGLAVTSSYNEQFF.